One sample yielded the 32 T cell receptor beta chains listed below, sequenced in a study of Graves' ophthalmopathy and Graves' hyperthyroidism. As the template, RNA transcripts were used to amplify TCR beta CDR3 regions. RT-PCR was first run with HTBI primers, then multiplex PCR in a second round. TCRdb analysed the multiplex PCR reads with MiXCR anew, one entry per CDR3 protein. The repertoire holds hundreds of thousands of distinct CDR3 sequences, with 22% as singletons. Specimen: peripheral blood. The receptors come from a woman in her late teens or twenties with stable Graves' hyperthyroidism. Some clones in this sample may be carry-over from other donors' samples.

V is TRBV2 and J is TRBJ1-6; possibly TRBD1 for D (6 bases). V gave up 5 bases and J gave up 10 bases, with 18 bases separating them. Germline V gene sequence: CDR1 SNHLY, CDR2 FYNNEI. The CDR3 sequence is 15 residues long. For the CDR3, the DNA is TGTGCCAGCAGTTATGGACTGCGGGGGCGGTCACCCCTCCACTTT. Protein product: CASSYGLRGRSPLHF.

The table lists this clonotype with many counts. The V and J genes are TRBV6-5 and TRBJ1-2; D perhaps matches TRBD1 (6 bases). Trimming shortened V by 6 bases and J by 1 base, and 12 bases separated the two germline ends. CDR1 and CDR2 from the germline V gene are MNHEY and SVGAGI. The CDR3 is 14 residues long. CDR3 protein: CASSYRGLNYGYTF. The CDR3 nucleotides read TGTGCCAGCAGCTACCGGGGGCTTAACTATGGCTACACCTTC.

In this sample, this clonotype turned up many times. The chain employs TRBV6-2 or TRBV6-3 and TRBJ1-5; D possibly corresponds to TRBD1 (5 bases). Germline V gene lookup returns CDR1 MNHEY and CDR2 SVGEGT. CDR3 size: 18 residues. V lost 0 bases, J lost 1 base, and 16 bases lay in between. In DNA form, the CDR3 reads TGTGCCAGCAGTTACTCCGGGACGAGGAAGGGGAGCAATCAGCCCCAGCATTTT. This encodes CASSYSGTRKGSNQPQHF.

This chain joins TRBV6-1 and TRBJ1-5; tentative D call: TRBD1 (5 bases). CDR1 and CDR2 (germline): MNHNS, SASEGT. V was trimmed by 6 bases and J by 3 bases, leaving 12 bases between them. CDR3 length: 14 residues. CDR3: CASRPGTINQPQHF. The CDR3 region has the DNA TGTGCCAGCAGACCCGGGACTATCAATCAGCCCCAGCATTTT.

This clonotype was observed many times. The V call is TRBV6-1, the J call TRBJ1-1, with D maybe TRBD1 (5 bases). The CDR3 covers 16 residues. Germline V gene sequence: CDR1 MNHNS, CDR2 SASEGT. Trimming stripped 1 base from V and 1 base from J, with 13 bases between. The CDR3 bases are TGTGCCAGCAGTGAAGTCCAGGGCAGCGAGAACACTGAAGCTTTCTTT. This sequence encodes CASSEVQGSENTEAFF.

This clonotype was picked up a small number of times. This chain links TRBV12-3 or TRBV12-4 with TRBJ1-1; the D gene is possibly TRBD1 (5 bases). With 6 bases removed from V and 0 bases from J, the gap between germline ends came to 11 bases. CDR3 length: 14 amino acids. CDR3 DNA sequence: TGTGCCAGCAGAGGACAACTCATGAACACTGAAGCTTTCTTT. This codes for CASRGQLMNTEAFF.

This clonotype was counted at least ten times. The gene calls are TRBV30 and TRBJ2-7; D might be TRBD1 or TRBD2, each matching 5 bases. This CDR3 spans 14 amino acids. V lost 0 bases, J lost 3 bases, and 12 bases lay in between. The germline gives CDR1 GTSNPN, CDR2 SVGIG (reference sequence). CDR3 residues: CAWSVRAGSYEQYF. The CDR3 DNA sequence: TGTGCCTGGAGTGTGAGGGCAGGGAGCTACGAGCAGTACTTC.

This clonotype showed up many times. The chain joins TRBV6-5 to TRBJ1-1, with D perhaps matching TRBD1 (6 bases). Trimming removed 0 bases at V and 1 base at J, with 12 bases between. This CDR3 is built from 16 residues. Germline V gene sequence: CDR1 MNHEY, CDR2 SVGAGI. In nucleotides, the CDR3 is TGTGCCAGCAGTTACTCCGGGGGGGCTCCGAACACTGAAGCTTTCTTT. Translating gives CASSYSGGAPNTEAFF.

This clonotype was picked up many times. This chain connects TRBV20-1 to TRBJ1-5; 7 positions agree with TRBD1. V was clipped by 5 bases and J by 5 bases; unmatched bases: 6. Germline lookup yields CDR1 DFQATT and CDR2 SNEGSKA (reference sequence). The CDR3 loop spans 13 amino acids. CDR3 nucleotides: TGCAGTGCTGCCGGGACAGCGGATCAGCCCCAGCATTTT. It codes for CSAAGTADQPQHF.

The chain joins TRBV6-2 or TRBV6-3 to TRBJ1-2, with no clear D. Between the trimmed V and J ends, which lost 5 bases and 6 bases, there was a span of 7 bases. CDR3 length: 11 amino acids. Germline assignment: CDR1 MNHEY and CDR2 SVGEGT. The CDR3 sequence: CASSRIDGYTF. CDR3 nucleotide sequence: TGTGCCAGCAGTCGAATAGATGGCTACACCTTC.

This clonotype came up a few times. Written as DNA, the CDR3 is TGTGCCAGCAGCTTAGTGGGCAGGGGGCTCGGTCAGCCCCAGCATTTT. Its protein product is CASSLVGRGLGQPQHF. V and J are TRBV7-8 and TRBJ1-5, with 8 bases that match TRBD1. Germline CDR1 is SGHVS and CDR2 is FQNEAQ. The V and J ends lost 1 base and 6 bases, in that order; junction bases with no gene match: 8. The CDR3 contains 16 residues.

This clonotype was recorded at least ten times. This chain links TRBV6-2 or TRBV6-3 with TRBJ2-2; TRBD2 matches 13 bases. Germline CDR1 MNHEY, CDR2 SVGEGT. The V and J ends lost 6 bases and 1 base, in that order; junction bases with no gene match: 5. This CDR3 spans 17 amino acids. The DNA for the CDR3 is TGTGCCAGCAGAACAGGACTAGCGGGGGAGAACACCGGGGAGCTGTTTTTT. This sequence encodes CASRTGLAGENTGELFF.

This clonotype was picked up many times. The CDR3 sequence is CASSFQGARTGELFF. The CDR3 DNA is TGTGCCAGCAGTTTCCAGGGGGCGCGCACCGGGGAGCTGTTTTTT. The chain uses TRBV12-3 or TRBV12-4 and TRBJ2-2; 8 bases align to TRBD1. CDR3 size: 15 residues. The V gene end was trimmed by 3 bases and the J gene end by 4 bases; junction bases not matched to a gene: 4.

This CDR3 is CASSQQGQIYEQYF. CDR3 coding DNA: TGTGCCAGCTCACAGCAGGGACAGATCTACGAGCAGTACTTC. The chain employs TRBV18 and TRBJ2-7, with 7 bases fitting TRBD1. Trimming took 4 bases from V and 3 from J; bases not matched to a gene: 6. Germline V gene lookup returns CDR1 KGHSH and CDR2 LQKENI. The CDR3 covers 14 residues.

In this sample, this clonotype turned up many times. V gene TRBV20-1 combines with J gene TRBJ1-2; no clear D gene. CDR1 and CDR2 (germline): DFQATT, SNEGSKA (reference sequence). V gave up 1 base and J gave up 6 bases, with 9 bases separating them. CDR3 length equals 12 residues. CDR3 sequence reads: CSARGTRDGYTF. The CDR3 DNA follows: TGCAGTGCTAGAGGGACGAGGGATGGCTACACCTTC.

In its sample, this clonotype was seen many times. The gene calls are TRBV10-1 and TRBJ2-7; 9 positions match TRBD2. In germline, CDR1 is WNHNN, CDR2 SYGVQD (reference sequence). The CDR3 runs to 12 residues. J was trimmed by 7 bases and V by 3 bases; bases with no gene match: 1. The CDR3 sequence is CASSDTSGEQYF. CDR3 sequence (DNA): TGCGCCAGCAGTGATACTAGCGGGGAGCAGTACTTC.

V usage is TRBV11-2 and J usage is TRBJ1-2; 7 nucleotides match TRBD1. The CDR3 has 18 amino acids. Unmatched junction bases numbered 16, after V lost 1 base and J lost 5 bases. Germline loops: CDR1 SGHAT, CDR2 FQNNGV. The CDR3 DNA is TGTGCCAGCAGCTTAGTTAAAACATTCCGGGACAGCTCGTATGGCTACACCTTC. This codes for CASSLVKTFRDSSYGYTF.

This clonotype has only a few counts. The rearrangement joins TRBV20-1 to TRBJ2-6; TRBD1 matches 8 bases. V was clipped by 6 bases and J by 0 bases; unmatched bases: 4. The CDR3 extends over 15 amino acids. Germline CDR1 and CDR2: DFQATT and SNEGSKA (reference sequence). CDR3 bases: TGCAGTGCGCTTACAGGGGGCTCTGGGGCCAACGTCCTGACTTTC. It translates to CSALTGGSGANVLTF.

This clonotype was detected ten times or more. This chain joins TRBV11-2 and TRBJ2-6, with a possible D match to TRBD1 (5 bases). V was pared by 5 bases and J by 0 bases, with 14 bases between. This CDR3 region has 17 residues. Germline values: CDR1 SGHAT, CDR2 FQNNGV. The CDR3 is CASSLRGQSSGANVLTF. The CDR3 DNA follows: TGTGCCAGCAGCCTAAGGGGCCAGAGCTCTGGGGCCAACGTCCTGACTTTC.

This clonotype was recorded at least ten times. The V and J genes are TRBV11-1 and TRBJ1-1, with a weak D call TRBD1 (5 bases). The CDR3 totals 18 residues. Germline V gene data show CDR1 as SGHAT and CDR2 as FQDESV (reference sequence). V was clipped by 3 bases and J by 2 bases, with 22 bases between them. The CDR3 loop reads CASSFLGWAGHRNTEAFF. CDR3 DNA sequence: TGTGCCAGCAGCTTCCTGGGTTGGGCAGGGCACCGTAACACTGAAGCTTTCTTT.

The sample holds many counts of this clonotype. The chain couples TRBV7-9 to TRBJ1-1; TRBD1 agrees at 7 bases. Germline V gene sequence: CDR1 SEHNR, CDR2 FQNEAQ (reference sequence). The CDR3 is 16 amino acids. The J segment lost 0 bases and the V segment lost 0 bases, leaving 4 bases of the junction unmatched. The CDR3 DNA sequence: TGTGCCAGCAGCTTAGCGGGACAGCCAATGAACACTGAAGCTTTCTTT. This gives the protein CASSLAGQPMNTEAFF. The full variable domain, in which reference TRBV7-9 and TRBJ1-1 provide the parts outside the CDR3, is DTGVSQNPRHKITKRGQNVTFRCDPISEHNRLYWYRQTLGQGPEFLTYFQNEAQLEKSRLLSDRFSAERPKGSFSTLEIQRTEQGDSAMYLCASSLAGQPMNTEAFFGQGTRLTVV.

This clonotype was recorded many times. The chain carries TRBV28 and TRBJ1-2; D call uncertain. This CDR3 contains 14 residues. CDR1 and CDR2 from the germline V gene are MDHEN and SYDVKM. Trimming cost V 3 bases and J 7 bases, with 15 bases left between them. CDR3 DNA sequence: TGTGCCAGCAGTTTGGTGGTCTTTGTGTCTGGCTACACCTTC. It translates to CASSLVVFVSGYTF.

Remarks on this clonotype: It is likely a read error, because the conserved phenylalanine at the end of the CDR3 is missing. It is unclear where the CDR3 begins or ends on the DNA, so no DNA is shown, and the CDR3 is as TCRdb lists it. The chain carries TRBV12-3 or TRBV12-4 and TRBJ1-5; the table's D gene call, TRBD1, was not cross checked with the DNA. The CDR3 spans 14 amino acids, including both terminal residues. The CDR3: CASSFGGGNQPQQL.

The V gene is TRBV4-3, the J gene TRBJ2-7; D is undetermined. The CDR3 consists of 14 residues. The V end was cut by 1 base, the J end by 2 bases, with 9 bases between. Germline CDR1 and CDR2: LGHNA and YSLEER. CDR3 sequence reads: CASSQVHSTYEQYF. In DNA, the CDR3 is TGCGCCAGCAGCCAAGTCCACTCAACCTACGAGCAGTACTTC.

This clonotype was seen repeatedly, ten times or more. The chain recombines TRBV10-2 with TRBJ1-2; D is undetermined. The CDR3 extends over 11 amino acids. V was clipped by 5 bases and J by 8 bases, with 9 bases between them. CDR1 is WSHSY, CDR2 SAAADI, per germline. CDR3 loop: CASSTVDGYTF. The CDR3 DNA follows: TGCGCCAGCAGTACAGTGGACGGCTACACCTTC.

At least ten counts were recorded for this clonotype. The chain recombines TRBV6-4 with TRBJ2-7; D uncertain. The germline V and J ends were trimmed by 8 bases and 3 bases, with 11 bases remaining between them. Germline V gene lookup returns CDR1 MRHNA and CDR2 SNTAGT. This CDR3 has 12 amino acids. This chain's CDR3 is CASRRVGYEQYF. The CDR3 nucleotides read TGTGCCAGCCGCCGCGTCGGCTACGAGCAGTACTTC.

The CDR3 is CASSLTGRAKNIQYF. The CDR3 DNA sequence: TGTGCCAGCAGTTTAACCGGGCGGGCCAAAAACATTCAGTACTTC. This sequence joins TRBV27 and TRBJ2-4; D is undetermined. The V gene lost 2 bases and the J gene lost 1 base, with 9 bases spanning the gap. This CDR3 has 15 residues. CDR1 MNHEY and CDR2 SMNVEV come from the germline V gene (reference sequence).

This clonotype was recorded a few times. V and J are TRBV12-3 or TRBV12-4 and TRBJ2-5, with TRBD2 matching over 11 bases. Trimming took 5 bases from V and 7 from J; bases not matched to a gene: 9. This CDR3 has 15 amino acids. In DNA form, the CDR3 reads TGTGCCAGCAGTCCCCAGACTAGCGGGGTAGGGACCCAGTACTTC. The encoded protein is CASSPQTSGVGTQYF.

This clonotype has a handful of counts. The chain couples TRBV29-1 to TRBJ1-5; 8 bases line up with TRBD1. This CDR3 contains 17 residues. With 4 bases clipped from V and 2 bases from J, the junction kept 13 bases outside the gene matches. Germline CDR1 and CDR2: SQVTM and ANQGSEA. The CDR3 DNA follows: TGCAGCGTTGCAGGGACAGGATTCGGCTACGGCAATCAGCCCCAGCATTTT. It is translated as CSVAGTGFGYGNQPQHF. Based on the CDR3 plus reference TRBV29-1 and TRBJ1-5, the full variable domain is SAVISQKPSRDICQRGTSLTIQCQVDSQVTMMFWYRQQPGQSLTLIATANQGSEATYESGFVIDKFPISRPNLTFSTLTVSNMSPEDSSIYLCSVAGTGFGYGNQPQHFGDGTRLSIL.

This clonotype was seen ten or more times. V gene TRBV5-1 combines with J gene TRBJ2-7, with 9 positions matching TRBD1. Trimming at V came to 4 bases and at J to 1 base, leaving 6 bases not matched to a gene. Looked up from germline, CDR1 is SGHRS and CDR2 is YFSETQ. There are 15 residues in the CDR3. The CDR3 region has the DNA TGCGCCAGCAGCAGGGACAGGGCGTCATCCTACGAGCAGTACTTC. This translates into CASSRDRASSYEQYF.

This chain connects TRBV12-3 or TRBV12-4 to TRBJ2-7, with TRBD2 matching over 9 bases. Unmatched junction bases numbered 7, after V lost 7 bases and J lost 3 bases. The CDR3 contains 14 residues. The chain's CDR3 is CASTPSGANYEQYF. CDR3 DNA sequence: TGTGCCAGCACCCCTAGCGGGGCTAACTACGAGCAGTACTTC.

The chain couples TRBV28 to TRBJ2-7; D might be TRBD1 (6 bases). Germline CDR1 is MDHEN and CDR2 is SYDVKM. Trimming took off 3 bases at V and 5 bases at J, with 11 bases between the two ends. The CDR3 has 13 residues. The CDR3 loop is CASSLVRGDEQYF. CDR3 nucleotide sequence: TGTGCCAGCAGTTTGGTCAGGGGCGACGAGCAGTACTTC.